The 9 T cell receptor beta chains below all came from one sample that was sequenced in a study of T cells in narcolepsy. Sequencing was performed with immunoSEQ multiplex PCR; in TCRdb, only in-frame clones are kept and a portion is missing. This table has roughly 25,000 clones, more than 80% appearing once. The sequencing input was CD45RA- memory CD4+ T cells from PBMCs. These receptors were collected from a human donor with narcolepsy.

This CDR3 is CASSYTPRGVDTIYF. CDR3 DNA: TGTGCCAGCAGCTACACGCCTCGGGGGGTAGACACCATATATTTT. The V and J genes are TRBV7-8 and TRBJ1-3, with D possibly matching TRBD1 (5 bases). The V gene's germline CDR1 is SGHVS and CDR2 FQNEAQ. The CDR3 is made up of 15 amino acids. Trimming shortened V by 4 bases and J by 8 bases, and 18 bases separated the two germline ends.

The count of this clone is one. The chain is built from TRBV27 and TRBJ2-7; 16 nucleotides match TRBD2. Trimming removed 6 bases from V and 7 bases from J; junction bases left unmatched: 9. This CDR3 spans 16 amino acids. Germline V gene sequence: CDR1 MNHEY, CDR2 SMNVEV (reference sequence). CDR3 loop: CASRYAGLAGGGEQYF. The CDR3 nucleotides are TGTGCCAGCAGATATGCGGGACTAGCGGGAGGGGGGGAGCAGTACTTC.

V and J are TRBV19 and TRBJ2-2; D is undetermined. The germline V and J ends were trimmed by 4 bases and 6 bases, with 9 bases remaining between them. Looked up from germline, CDR1 is LNHDA and CDR2 is SQIVND (reference sequence). The CDR3 covers 13 residues. The CDR3 DNA reads TGTGCCAGTAGTACTTCCCGTCCCGGGGAGCTGTTTTTT. This codes for CASSTSRPGELFF.

This clone showed up just once. This chain connects TRBV6-1 to TRBJ2-5, with TRBD2 matching over 12 bases. Gene TRBJ2-7 matches the end of the DNA better, so the J call may be wrong. Germline loops: CDR1 MNHNS, CDR2 SASEGT. This CDR3 spans 15 amino acids. CDR3: CASSELAGGGGEQYF. The CDR3 DNA reads as TGTGCCAGCAGTGAACTAGCGGGAGGGGGGGGCGAGCAGTACTTC.

The chain joins TRBV19 to TRBJ1-5, with 7 bases lining up with TRBD1. CDR1 LNHDA and CDR2 SQIVND come from the germline V gene (reference sequence). The CDR3 has 14 residues. Trimming took 6 bases from V and 6 from J; bases not matched to a gene: 8. The CDR3 nucleotides read TGTGCCAGTAGCCGGACAGGAGGAGGTCAGCCCCAGCATTTT. This codes for CASSRTGGGQPQHF.

The chain carries TRBV30 and TRBJ1-1; D gene uncertain. The CDR3 has 14 residues. Deletions cut 4 bases from V and 5 bases from J, with 17 bases between. Germline loops: CDR1 GTSNPN, CDR2 SVGIG (reference sequence). The CDR3 DNA follows: TGTGCCTGGACTCCATCCGTCCTCGGGACTGAAGCTTTCTTT. This codes for CAWTPSVLGTEAFF. The entire variable domain, with the rest obtained from reference TRBV30 and TRBJ1-1, is as follows: SQTIHQWPATLVQPVGSPLSLECTVEGTSNPNLYWYRQAAGRGLQLLFYSVGIGQISSEVPQNLSASRPQDRQFILSSKKLLLSDSGFYLCAWTPSVLGTEAFFGQGTRLTVV.

This chain joins TRBV19 and TRBJ2-6, with TRBD1 identical over 7 bases. J was trimmed by 9 bases and V by 6 bases; bases with no gene match: 11. The CDR3 is 15 residues long. The germline V gene encodes CDR1 LNHDA and CDR2 SQIVND (reference sequence). The CDR3: CASRPGQTSFNVLTF. In DNA form, the CDR3 reads TGTGCCAGTAGGCCGGGACAGACCAGCTTCAACGTCCTGACTTTC.

J is TRBJ1-1 and V is TRBV27, with D perhaps matching TRBD1 (6 bases). The CDR3 is made up of 15 amino acids. CDR1 and CDR2 (germline): MNHEY, SMNVEV (reference sequence). V was pared by 2 bases and J by 4 bases, with 14 bases between. CDR3 nucleotide sequence: TGTGCCAGCAGTTTAGCGGGGGCGTTAGGCACTGAAGCTTTCTTT. Translated, it gives CASSLAGALGTEAFF.

This sequence joins TRBV5-1 and TRBJ2-2; TRBD1 aligns across 8 bases. The J segment lost 5 bases and the V segment lost 4 bases, leaving 7 bases of the junction unmatched. CDR1 and CDR2 (germline): SGHRS, YFSETQ. This CDR3 has 15 residues. The CDR3 loop is CASSPTDRATGELFF. As DNA, the CDR3 is TGCGCCAGCAGCCCGACGGACAGGGCGACCGGGGAGCTGTTTTTT.